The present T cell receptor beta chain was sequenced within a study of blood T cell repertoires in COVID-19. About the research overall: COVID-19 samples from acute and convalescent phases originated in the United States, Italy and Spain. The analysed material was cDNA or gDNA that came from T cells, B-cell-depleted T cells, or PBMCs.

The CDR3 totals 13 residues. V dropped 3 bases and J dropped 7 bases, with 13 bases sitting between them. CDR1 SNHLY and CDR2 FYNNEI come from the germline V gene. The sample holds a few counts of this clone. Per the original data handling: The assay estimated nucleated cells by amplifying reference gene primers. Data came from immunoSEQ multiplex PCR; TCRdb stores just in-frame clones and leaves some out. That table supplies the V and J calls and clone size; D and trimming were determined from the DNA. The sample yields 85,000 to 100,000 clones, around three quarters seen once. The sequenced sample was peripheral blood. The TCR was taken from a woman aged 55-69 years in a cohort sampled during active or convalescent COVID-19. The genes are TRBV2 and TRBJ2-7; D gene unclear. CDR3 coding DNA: TGTGCCAGCAGTGAGGTACTACCTCTTGAGCAGTACTTC. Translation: CASSEVLPLEQYF.